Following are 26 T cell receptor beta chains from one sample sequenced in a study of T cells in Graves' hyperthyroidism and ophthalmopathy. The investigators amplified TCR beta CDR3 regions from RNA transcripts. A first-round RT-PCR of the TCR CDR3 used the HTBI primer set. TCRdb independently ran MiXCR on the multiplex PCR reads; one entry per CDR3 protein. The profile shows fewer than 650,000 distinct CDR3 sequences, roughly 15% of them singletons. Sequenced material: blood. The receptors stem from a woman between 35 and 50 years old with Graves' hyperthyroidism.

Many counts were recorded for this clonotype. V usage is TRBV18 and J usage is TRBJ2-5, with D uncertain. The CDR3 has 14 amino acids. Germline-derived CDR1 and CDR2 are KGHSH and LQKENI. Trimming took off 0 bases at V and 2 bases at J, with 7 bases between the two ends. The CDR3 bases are TGTGCCAGCTCACCACCGAGGCATCAAGAGACCCAGTACTTC. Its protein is CASSPPRHQETQYF.

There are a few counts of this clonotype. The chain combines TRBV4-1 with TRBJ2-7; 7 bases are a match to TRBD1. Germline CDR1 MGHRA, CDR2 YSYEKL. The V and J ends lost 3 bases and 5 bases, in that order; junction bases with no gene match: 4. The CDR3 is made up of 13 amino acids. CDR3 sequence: CASSQTGIHEQYF. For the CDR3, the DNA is TGCGCCAGCAGCCAGACAGGGATCCACGAGCAGTACTTC.

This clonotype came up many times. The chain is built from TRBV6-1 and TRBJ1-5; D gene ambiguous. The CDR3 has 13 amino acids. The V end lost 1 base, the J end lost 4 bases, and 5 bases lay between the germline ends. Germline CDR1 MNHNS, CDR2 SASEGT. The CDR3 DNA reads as TGTGCCAGCAGTGAAGTTGCTAATCAGCCCCAGCATTTT. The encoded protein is CASSEVANQPQHF.

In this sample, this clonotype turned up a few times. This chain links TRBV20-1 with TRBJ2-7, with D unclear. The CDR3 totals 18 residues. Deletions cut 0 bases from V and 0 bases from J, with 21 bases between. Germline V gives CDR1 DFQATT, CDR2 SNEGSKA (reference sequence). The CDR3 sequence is CSARDNSRGRVFSYEQYF. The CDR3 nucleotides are TGCAGTGCTAGAGATAACTCCCGAGGACGGGTGTTCTCCTACGAGCAGTACTTC.

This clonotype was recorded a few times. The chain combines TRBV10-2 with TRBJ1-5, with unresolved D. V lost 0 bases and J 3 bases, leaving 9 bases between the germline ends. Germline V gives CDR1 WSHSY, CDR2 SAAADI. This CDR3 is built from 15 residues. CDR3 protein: CASSESNTYNQPQHF. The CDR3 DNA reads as TGCGCCAGCAGTGAGTCTAACACCTACAATCAGCCCCAGCATTTT.

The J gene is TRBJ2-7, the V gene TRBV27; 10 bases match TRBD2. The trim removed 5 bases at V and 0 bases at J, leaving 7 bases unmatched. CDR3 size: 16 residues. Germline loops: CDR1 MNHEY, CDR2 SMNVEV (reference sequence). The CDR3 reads CASSETGLASSYEQYF. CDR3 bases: TGTGCCAGCAGTGAGACGGGACTAGCGAGCTCCTACGAGCAGTACTTC.

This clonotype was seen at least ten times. The CDR3 protein is CASSVEAVQDTQYF. In nucleotides, the CDR3 is TGTGCCAGCAGCGTAGAGGCAGTTCAAGATACGCAGTATTTT. The chain carries TRBV9 and TRBJ2-3; D is uncertain. The CDR3 is made up of 14 amino acids. Deletions cut 0 bases from V and 5 bases from J, with 10 bases between. The germline CDR1 and CDR2 sequences are SGDLS and YYNGEE.

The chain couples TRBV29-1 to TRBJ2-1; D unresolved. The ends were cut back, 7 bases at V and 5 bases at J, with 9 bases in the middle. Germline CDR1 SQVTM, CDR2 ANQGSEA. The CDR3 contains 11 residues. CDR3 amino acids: CSANFHNEQFF. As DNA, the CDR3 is TGCAGCGCGAACTTCCACAATGAGCAGTTCTTC.

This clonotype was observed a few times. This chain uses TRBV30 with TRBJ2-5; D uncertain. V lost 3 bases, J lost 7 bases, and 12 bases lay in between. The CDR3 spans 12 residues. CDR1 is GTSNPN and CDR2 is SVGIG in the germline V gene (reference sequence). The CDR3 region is CAWRAEPATQYF. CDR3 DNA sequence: TGTGCCTGGAGGGCAGAGCCGGCGACCCAGTACTTC.

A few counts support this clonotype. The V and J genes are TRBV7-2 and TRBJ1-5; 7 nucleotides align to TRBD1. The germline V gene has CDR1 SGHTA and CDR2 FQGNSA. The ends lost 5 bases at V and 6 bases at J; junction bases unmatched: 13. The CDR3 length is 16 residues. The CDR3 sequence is CASSPGLGGMGQPQHF. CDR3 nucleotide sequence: TGTGCCAGCAGCCCAGGGTTAGGGGGCATGGGTCAGCCCCAGCATTTT.

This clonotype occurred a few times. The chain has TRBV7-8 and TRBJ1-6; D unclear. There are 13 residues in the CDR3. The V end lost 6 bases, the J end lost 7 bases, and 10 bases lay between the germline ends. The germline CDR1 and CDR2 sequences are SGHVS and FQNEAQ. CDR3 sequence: CASSQYSNSPLHF. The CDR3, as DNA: TGTGCCAGCAGTCAATACAGCAATTCACCCCTCCACTTT.

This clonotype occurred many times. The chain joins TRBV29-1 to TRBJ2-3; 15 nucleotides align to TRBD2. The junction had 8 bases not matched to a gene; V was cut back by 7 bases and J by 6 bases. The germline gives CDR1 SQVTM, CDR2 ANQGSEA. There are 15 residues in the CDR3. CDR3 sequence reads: CSGRSGTSGGDTQYF. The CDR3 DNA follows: TGCAGCGGGCGTTCCGGGACTAGCGGGGGGGATACGCAGTATTTT.

CDR3 DNA sequence: TGCAGCGTTGCTAATCAGGGTGGCGAGCAGTACTTC. Amino acids: CSVANQGGEQYF. This sequence joins TRBV29-1 and TRBJ2-7; D possibly corresponds to TRBD1 (5 bases). There are 12 residues in the CDR3. Germline-derived CDR1 and CDR2 are SQVTM and ANQGSEA. V lost 4 bases and J lost 6, with 13 bases in between.

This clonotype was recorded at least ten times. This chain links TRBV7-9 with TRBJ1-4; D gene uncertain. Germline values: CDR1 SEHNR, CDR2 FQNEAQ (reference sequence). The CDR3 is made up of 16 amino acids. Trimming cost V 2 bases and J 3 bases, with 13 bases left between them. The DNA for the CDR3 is TGTGCCAGCAGCTTAAGACGGGGTCAGGCTAATGAAAAACTGTTTTTT. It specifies CASSLRRGQANEKLFF.

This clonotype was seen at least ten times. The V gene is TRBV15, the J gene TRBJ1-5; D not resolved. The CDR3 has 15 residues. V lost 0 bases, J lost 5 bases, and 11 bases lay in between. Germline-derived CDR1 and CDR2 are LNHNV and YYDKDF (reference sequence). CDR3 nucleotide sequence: TGTGCCACCAGCAGAGATAACGGAGGGTATCAGCCCCAGCATTTT. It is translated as CATSRDNGGYQPQHF.

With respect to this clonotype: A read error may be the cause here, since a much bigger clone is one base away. The CDR3 loop is CASAGSGNTEAFF. The CDR3 DNA is TGTGCCAGCGCAGGGTCGGGGAACACTGAAGCTTTCTTT. V is TRBV2 and J is TRBJ1-1, with TRBD1 as a possible D gene (5 bases). The V gene's germline CDR1 is SNHLY and CDR2 FYNNEI. The CDR3 is made up of 13 amino acids. V lost 8 bases, J lost 1 base, and 11 bases lay in between.

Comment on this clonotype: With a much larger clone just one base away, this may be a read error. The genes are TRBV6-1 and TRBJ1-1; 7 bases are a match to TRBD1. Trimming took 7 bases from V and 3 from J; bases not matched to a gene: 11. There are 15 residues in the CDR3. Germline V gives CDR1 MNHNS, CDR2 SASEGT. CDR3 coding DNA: TGTGCCAGCACCTCTCTACCGACAGGGCACACTGAAGCTTTCTTT. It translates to CASTSLPTGHTEAFF.

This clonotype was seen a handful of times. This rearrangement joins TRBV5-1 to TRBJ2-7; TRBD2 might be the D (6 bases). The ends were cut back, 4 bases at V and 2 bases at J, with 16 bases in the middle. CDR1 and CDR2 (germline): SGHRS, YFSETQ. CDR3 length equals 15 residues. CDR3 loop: CASSPGDSRAYEQYF. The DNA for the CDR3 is TGCGCCAGCAGCCCGGGAGATTCACGAGCCTACGAGCAGTACTTC.

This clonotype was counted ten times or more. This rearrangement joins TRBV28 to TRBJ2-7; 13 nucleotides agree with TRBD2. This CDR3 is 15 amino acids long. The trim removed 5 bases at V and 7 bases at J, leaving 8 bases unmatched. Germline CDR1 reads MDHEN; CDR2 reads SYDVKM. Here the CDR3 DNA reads TGTGCCAGCAGTCGGACTAGCGGGGGCCCAGGGGAGCAGTACTTC. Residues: CASSRTSGGPGEQYF. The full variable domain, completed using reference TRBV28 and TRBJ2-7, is DVKVTQSSRYLVKRTGEKVFLECVQDMDHENMFWYRQDPGLGLRLIYFSYDVKMKEKGDIPEGYSVSREKKERFSLILESASTNQTSMYLCASSRTSGGPGEQYFGPGTRLTVT.

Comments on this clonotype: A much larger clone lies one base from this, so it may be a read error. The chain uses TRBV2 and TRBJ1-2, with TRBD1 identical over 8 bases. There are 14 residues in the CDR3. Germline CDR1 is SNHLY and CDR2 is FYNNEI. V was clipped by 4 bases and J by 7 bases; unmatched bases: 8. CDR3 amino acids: CASSGDRSTGGYTF. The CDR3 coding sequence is TGTGCCAGCAGTGGGGACAGGAGCACGGGTGGCTACACCTTC.

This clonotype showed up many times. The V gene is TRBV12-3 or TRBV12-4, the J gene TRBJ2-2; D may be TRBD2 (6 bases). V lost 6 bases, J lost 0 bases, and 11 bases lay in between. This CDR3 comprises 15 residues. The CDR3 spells CASRDYIANTGELFF. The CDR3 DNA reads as TGTGCCAGCAGGGACTATATTGCGAACACCGGGGAGCTGTTTTTT.

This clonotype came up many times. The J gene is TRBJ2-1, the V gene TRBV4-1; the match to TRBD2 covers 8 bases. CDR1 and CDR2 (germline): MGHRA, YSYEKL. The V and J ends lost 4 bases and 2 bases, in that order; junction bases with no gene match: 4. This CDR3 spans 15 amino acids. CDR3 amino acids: CASSLSSGPYNEQFF. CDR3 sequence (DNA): TGCGCCAGCAGCCTATCTAGCGGGCCCTACAATGAGCAGTTCTTC.

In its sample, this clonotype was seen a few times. CDR3 DNA: TGTGCCAGCAGCCCACAGGCCGAGTCACGGGACTCGTCCTACAATGAGCAGTTCTTC. This translates into CASSPQAESRDSSYNEQFF. The chain recombines TRBV3-1 with TRBJ2-1, with D maybe TRBD2 (6 bases). V was clipped by 4 bases and J by 1 base, with 23 bases between them. The CDR3 is 19 amino acids. Germline lookup yields CDR1 LGHDT and CDR2 YNNKEL (reference sequence).

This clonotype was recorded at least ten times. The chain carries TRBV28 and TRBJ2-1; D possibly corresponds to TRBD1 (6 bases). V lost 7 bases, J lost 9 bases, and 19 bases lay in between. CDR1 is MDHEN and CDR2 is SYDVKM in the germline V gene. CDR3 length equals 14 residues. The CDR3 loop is CASIPGEGVGEQFF. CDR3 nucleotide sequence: TGTGCCAGCATCCCTGGTGAGGGGGTGGGTGAGCAGTTCTTC. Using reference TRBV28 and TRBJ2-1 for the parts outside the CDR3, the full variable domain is DVKVTQSSRYLVKRTGEKVFLECVQDMDHENMFWYRQDPGLGLRLIYFSYDVKMKEKGDIPEGYSVSREKKERFSLILESASTNQTSMYLCASIPGEGVGEQFFGPGTRLTVL.

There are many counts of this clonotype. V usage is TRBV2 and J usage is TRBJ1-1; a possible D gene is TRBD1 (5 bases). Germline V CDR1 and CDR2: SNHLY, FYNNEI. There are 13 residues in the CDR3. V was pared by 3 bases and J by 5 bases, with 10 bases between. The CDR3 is CASSDRWGTEAFF. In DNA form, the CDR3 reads TGTGCCAGCAGTGACAGATGGGGGACTGAAGCTTTCTTT.

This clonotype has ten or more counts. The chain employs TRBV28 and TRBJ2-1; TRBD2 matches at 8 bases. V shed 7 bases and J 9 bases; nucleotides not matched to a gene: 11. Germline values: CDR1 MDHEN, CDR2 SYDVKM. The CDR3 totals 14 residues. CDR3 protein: CASIPGLGLGEQFF. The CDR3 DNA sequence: TGTGCCAGCATCCCGGGACTAGGTCTGGGTGAGCAGTTCTTC.